A selection of T cell receptor beta chains follows, all from one sample in a study of regulatory T cells in long-lasting Graves disease. In TCRdb, the multiplex PCR reads were re-called with MiXCR into one record per CDR3 protein. This table holds around 460,000 distinct CDR3 sequences, 20% to 25% found once. The material was peripheral blood mononuclear cells (PBMCs), obtained when the disease was refractory, from a patient treated with antithyroid drugs. The receptors shown here come from a female donor with Graves disease. Both conserved end residues are part of each CDR3. Fields, in order: CDR3 protein, clone size, V gene, J gene. Only some rows state a clone size, as once, few, many or a class for expanded clones.

CDR3 protein: CASRPGPINTGELFF; clone size: many; V gene: TRBV12-3/TRBV12-4; J gene: TRBJ2-2
CDR3 protein: CASSPQNRAAGELFF; clone size: .; V gene: TRBV5-1; J gene: TRBJ2-2
CDR3 protein: CASSYSTGATTEAFF; clone size: many; V gene: TRBV6-5; J gene: TRBJ1-1
CDR3 protein: CASSLGPLYGYTF; clone size: many; V gene: TRBV27; J gene: TRBJ1-2
CDR3 protein: CASSLGTMQETQYF; clone size: .; V gene: TRBV7-6; J gene: TRBJ2-5
CDR3 protein: CASSSMGLGGVQETQYF; clone size: many; V gene: TRBV28; J gene: TRBJ2-5
CDR3 protein: CATSDRDRGRDYGYTF; clone size: few; V gene: TRBV24-1; J gene: TRBJ1-2
CDR3 protein: CASSSRMGQGNTEAFF; clone size: few; V gene: TRBV12-3/TRBV12-4; J gene: TRBJ1-1
CDR3 protein: CSVIQTEDSNQPQHF; clone size: few; V gene: TRBV29-1; J gene: TRBJ1-5
CDR3 protein: CASSQRQTQETQYF; clone size: many; V gene: TRBV7-9; J gene: TRBJ2-5
CDR3 protein: CASSYGPGEAEAFF; clone size: many; V gene: TRBV5-1; J gene: TRBJ1-1
CDR3 protein: CASSLGNRVVQETQYF; clone size: .; V gene: TRBV11-2; J gene: TRBJ2-5
CDR3 protein: CSALPLVRTYEQYF; clone size: .; V gene: TRBV20-1; J gene: TRBJ2-7
CDR3 protein: CASSQSGQGEETQYF; clone size: few; V gene: TRBV4-1; J gene: TRBJ2-5
CDR3 protein: CAISGATGGFDEQYF; clone size: many; V gene: TRBV10-3; J gene: TRBJ2-7
CDR3 protein: CASSAGLAGAVQETQYF; clone size: many; V gene: TRBV11-3; J gene: TRBJ2-5
CDR3 protein: CASRDAYEQYF; clone size: many; V gene: TRBV28; J gene: TRBJ2-7
CDR3 protein: CATSVTGANTGELFF; clone size: .; V gene: TRBV24-1; J gene: TRBJ2-2
CDR3 protein: CASSPDRFSNTEAFF; clone size: .; V gene: TRBV18; J gene: TRBJ1-1
CDR3 protein: CAWSRDRGGTGELFF; clone size: .; V gene: TRBV30; J gene: TRBJ2-2
CDR3 protein: CASSYPGTGRKNTEAFF; clone size: few; V gene: TRBV6-2/TRBV6-3; J gene: TRBJ1-1
CDR3 protein: CASNSGYTGELFF; clone size: many; V gene: TRBV19; J gene: TRBJ2-2
CDR3 protein: CAWSVRGANGELFF; clone size: few; V gene: TRBV30; J gene: TRBJ2-2
CDR3 protein: CSAAGGGGSNQPQHF; clone size: .; V gene: TRBV20-1; J gene: TRBJ1-5
CDR3 protein: CASSPRGDSPLHF; clone size: many; V gene: TRBV6-1; J gene: TRBJ1-6
CDR3 protein: CASSPLCPSYEQYF; clone size: .; V gene: TRBV19; J gene: TRBJ2-7
CDR3 protein: CASSYSEGWSYNSPLHF; clone size: many; V gene: TRBV6-2/TRBV6-3; J gene: TRBJ1-6
CDR3 protein: CASSLWLGGHSNQPQHF; clone size: .; V gene: TRBV28; J gene: TRBJ1-5
CDR3 protein: CASSQDPNEQYF; clone size: few; V gene: TRBV4-2; J gene: TRBJ2-7
CDR3 protein: CASSLGTSGPEQFF; clone size: .; V gene: TRBV7-8; J gene: TRBJ2-1
CDR3 protein: CASSPGGVRALYEQYF; clone size: many; V gene: TRBV28; J gene: TRBJ2-7
CDR3 protein: CASSNLIQGGHYGYTF; clone size: .; V gene: TRBV27; J gene: TRBJ1-2
CDR3 protein: CASSLDGRPTINYGYTF; clone size: many; V gene: TRBV5-5; J gene: TRBJ1-2
CDR3 protein: CASSSFAATEASF; clone size: .; V gene: TRBV7-9; J gene: TRBJ1-1
CDR3 protein: CLWGPMNTEAFF; clone size: many; V gene: TRBV28; J gene: TRBJ1-1
CDR3 protein: CASSIAGGFDEQYF; clone size: .; V gene: TRBV19; J gene: TRBJ2-7
CDR3 protein: CASRTFLWQLQETQYF; clone size: many; V gene: TRBV11-3; J gene: TRBJ2-5
CDR3 protein: CASSLTGNNSPLHF; clone size: many; V gene: TRBV27; J gene: TRBJ1-6
CDR3 protein: CASSLEPRGGQETQYF; clone size: many; V gene: TRBV7-2; J gene: TRBJ2-5
CDR3 protein: CASSYSGSGTYEQYF; clone size: .; V gene: TRBV6-5; J gene: TRBJ2-7
CDR3 protein: CASSQTTGGAANEKLFF; clone size: .; V gene: TRBV4-1; J gene: TRBJ1-4
CDR3 protein: CAISESPGQQETQYF; clone size: few; V gene: TRBV10-3; J gene: TRBJ2-5
CDR3 protein: CASSAGDRGYGYTF; clone size: many; V gene: TRBV5-6; J gene: TRBJ1-2
CDR3 protein: CASRGQGWDTEAFF; clone size: many; V gene: TRBV7-9; J gene: TRBJ1-1
CDR3 protein: CASSQEIAGNTGELFF; clone size: .; V gene: TRBV4-2; J gene: TRBJ2-2
CDR3 protein: CASRTLLDPEAFF; clone size: many; V gene: TRBV7-9; J gene: TRBJ1-1
CDR3 protein: CATEGQSNEQFF; clone size: few; V gene: TRBV2; J gene: TRBJ2-1
CDR3 protein: CAIQGERDTGELFF; clone size: many; V gene: TRBV6-2/TRBV6-3; J gene: TRBJ2-2
CDR3 protein: CSATLADQETQYF; clone size: many; V gene: TRBV20-1; J gene: TRBJ2-5
CDR3 protein: CSASGFRSSYEQYF; clone size: .; V gene: TRBV20-1; J gene: TRBJ2-7